The present TCR beta chain was sequenced within a study of shared clonotypes between healthy human individuals. Deep level was the assay's run setting. Sequencing was performed with immunoSEQ multiplex PCR; in TCRdb, only in-frame clones are kept and a portion is missing. This sample has 640,000 or so clones, with about three quarters found just once. The germline gives CDR1 MNHNS, CDR2 SASEGT. This CDR3 is 15 amino acids long. V lost 7 bases and J lost 4; bases outside the gene matches: 12. The source of this sequence is a woman aged 25-40 years in good health. J is TRBJ2-5 and V is TRBV6-1; 7 bases line up with TRBD2. The sample taken for sequencing was memory CD4+ T cells sorted from blood. The subset: CD45RA-negative fraction. The CDR3 reads CASTRPAGAPETQYF. For the CDR3, the DNA is TGTGCCAGCACCCGTCCGGCGGGAGCGCCAGAGACCCAGTACTTC.